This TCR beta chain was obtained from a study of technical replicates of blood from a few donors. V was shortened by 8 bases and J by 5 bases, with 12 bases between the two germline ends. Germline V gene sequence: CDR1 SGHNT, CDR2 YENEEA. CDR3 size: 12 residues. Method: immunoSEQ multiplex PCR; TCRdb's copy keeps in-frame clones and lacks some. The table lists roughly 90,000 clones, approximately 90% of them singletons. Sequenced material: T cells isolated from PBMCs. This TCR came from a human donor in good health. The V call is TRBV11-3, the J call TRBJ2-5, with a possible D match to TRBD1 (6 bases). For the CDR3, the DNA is TGTGCCAGCGACCGACAGGAGGAGACCCAGTACTTC. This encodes CASDRQEETQYF.